This T cell receptor beta chain was recorded in a study of CD8 T cells in ankylosing spondylitis. Study-wide results and caveats: Ankylosing spondylitis blood seemed to carry a telltale TCR beta motif made of about 8 highly homologous variants. Within matched ankylosing spondylitis synovial fluid, disease-linked clones were reportedly significantly enriched.

Germline CDR1 reads SGHVS; CDR2 reads FQNEAQ. Trimming pared 5 bases from V and 4 bases from J, leaving 24 bases between. This CDR3 comprises 18 residues. On this clonotype: Its antigen is undetermined.

Each CDR3 protein gets one entry after TCRdb re-called the 5' RACE reads with MiXCR. The table records more than 650,000 distinct CDR3 sequences, about 11% of them present only once. This clonotype was obtained from a male donor with ankylosing spondylitis. The J gene is TRBJ2-1, the V gene TRBV7-8; the D gene is possibly TRBD1 (7 bases). The sample consisted of blood, either unsorted or a sorted T cell fraction (not recorded which). This CDR3 reads CASSIGQDYYVHYNEQFF. The CDR3 DNA reads TGTGCCAGCAGCATTGGACAGGACTACTATGTCCATTACAATGAGCAGTTCTTC.